This TCR beta chain was sequenced during a study of blood T cell repertoires in COVID-19. Study context: Samples of COVID-19 (acute and convalescent) were obtained from the United States, Italy and Spain. PBMCs, B-cell-depleted T cells, or T cells were the source of the cDNA or gDNA that made up the material.

TCRdb's table, derived via immunoSEQ multiplex PCR, lists solely in-frame clones and lacks some. The sample carries about 300,000 clones, around 88% recorded once. This sequence was found in a woman in her 30s who had recovered from COVID-19. Sequencing input: peripheral blood.

This CDR3 reads CASSGPRQGHSGNTIYF. The DNA of the CDR3 is TGTGCCAGCAGTGGGCCTAGACAGGGGCATTCTGGAAACACCATATATTTT. The chain recombines TRBV6-1 with TRBJ1-3, with 8 nucleotides matching TRBD1. From germline, CDR1 is MNHNS and CDR2 SASEGT. V shed 4 bases and J 1 base; nucleotides not matched to a gene: 9. There are 17 residues in the CDR3.